These T cell receptor beta chains were read from a single sample in a study of shared clonotypes between healthy human individuals. Method: immunoSEQ multiplex PCR; TCRdb's copy keeps in-frame clones and lacks some. Altogether 2 million to 2.5 million clones are present, 80% to 95% being singletons, with the ten largest covering around 0.4%. Sequenced input: naive CD4+ T cells from PBMCs. These receptors were collected from a man aged 18 to 35 in good health. Some clones in this sample may be carry-over from other donors' samples. Both conserved end residues are part of each CDR3. The order of the fields is J gene, D gene, clone size, V gene, CDR3 DNA, CDR3 protein. A D gene is named only where the DNA matches it firmly. Clone size, where shown, is once, few, many, or a class for clones that have expanded.

TRBJ2-7 TRBD1 NA TRBV2 TGTGCCAGCAGTGGGGACAGGACAGGGTCGAACGAGCAGTACTTC CASSGDRTGSNEQYF
TRBJ2-2 NA NA TRBV5-1 TGCGCCAGCAGTGATCAGGGCGGCACCGGGGAGCTGTTTTTT CASSDQGGTGELFF
TRBJ2-5 NA NA TRBV14 TGTGCCAGCAGCCAGTCCGAGACCCAGTACTTC CASSQSETQYF
TRBJ1-3 NA NA TRBV30 TGTGCCTTGCGCGGGGGAAACACCATATATTTT CALRGGNTIYF
TRBJ2-1 NA NA TRBV6-5 TGTGCCAGCAGTTCCCCTATCTACAGCTCCTACAATGAGCAGTTCTTC CASSSPIYSSYNEQFF
TRBJ2-1 TRBD1 once TRBV28 TGTGCCAGCAGTTCTACCGGGACAGGGGCCAATGAGCAGTTCTTC CASSSTGTGANEQFF
TRBJ1-2 NA NA TRBV25-1 TGTGCCAGCAGCCCGCGGGACCCCCGGGGCTACACCTTC CASSPRDPRGYTF
TRBJ2-3 TRBD2 NA TRBV19 TGTGCCAGTAGTACAGGGAGGGTCTCCACAGATACGCAGTATTTT CASSTGRVSTDTQYF
TRBJ2-1 NA NA TRBV19 TGTGCCAGTAGTATAGCGGCAGTTTACAATGAGCAGTTCTTC CASSIAAVYNEQFF
TRBJ2-3 NA NA TRBV5-1 TGCGCCAGCAGCTTCGTTGGCGACCCCACAGATACGCAGTATTTT CASSFVGDPTDTQYF
TRBJ1-2 TRBD1 NA TRBV25-1 TGTGCCAGCAGTGCAGGGACAGCCTATGGCTACACCTTC CASSAGTAYGYTF
TRBJ2-3 TRBD2 NA TRBV5-1 TGCGCCAGCAGCCTAGGGACTAGCGGGGCTCAGCGAGATACGCAGTATTTT CASSLGTSGAQRDTQYF
TRBJ1-5 NA NA TRBV6-5 TGTGCCAGCAGTTACCCTGGGGGCAATCAGCCCCAGCATTTT CASSYPGGNQPQHF
TRBJ1-4 NA NA TRBV28 TGTGCCAGCAGTATAGCATTGTTGAATGAAAAACTGTTTTTT CASSIALLNEKLFF
TRBJ2-1 NA once TRBV5-1 TGCGCCAGCACGGGGCAGTTGGGCAATGAGCAGTTCTTC CASTGQLGNEQFF
TRBJ2-7 TRBD2 NA TRBV5-4 TGTGCCAGCAGCTTGGGCGCGGGAGCGAGTGGCCACGAGCAGTACTTC CASSLGAGASGHEQYF
TRBJ1-4 NA NA TRBV30 TGTGCCTGGAGTGTTGGTAGCGCGACTAATGAAAAACTGTTTTTT CAWSVGSATNEKLFF
TRBJ2-1 TRBD2 NA TRBV10-1 TGCGCCAGCAGTATAGCGGGAGGGTCCTACAATGAGCAGTTCTTC CASSIAGGSYNEQFF
TRBJ2-2 NA NA TRBV28 TGTGCCAGCAGCCTAGGGTACCTAGTCGGCGATCGAGGGAGCACCGGGGAGCTGTTTTTT CASSLGYLVGDRGSTGELFF
TRBJ2-1 NA NA TRBV5-4 TGTGCCAGCAGCTTGGAGCAGGGAAGGAACAATGAGCAGTTCTTC CASSLEQGRNNEQFF
TRBJ1-1 NA NA TRBV20-1 TGCAGTGCTAGAGGGGAGGTCTTT CSARGEVF
TRBJ1-5 TRBD1 NA TRBV5-1 TGCGCCAGCAGCTTGACAGGGGATCGCAATCAGCCCCAGCATTTT CASSLTGDRNQPQHF
TRBJ2-3 NA NA TRBV28 TGTGCCAGCAGTTTTTCGAATCCGGCCGGCACAGATACGCAGTATTTT CASSFSNPAGTDTQYF
TRBJ2-1 TRBD1 NA TRBV19 TGTGCCAGTAGTATTGACAGGGGAAGGGTGGAGGAGCAGTTCTTC CASSIDRGRVEEQFF
TRBJ1-4 TRBD1 NA TRBV4-1 TGCGCCAGCAGCCCCGGGACAGGGGGTGAAAAACTGTTTTTT CASSPGTGGEKLFF
TRBJ1-1 TRBD1 NA TRBV28 TGTGCCAGCAAGGGGGCGATTGAAGCTTTCTTT CASKGAIEAFF
TRBJ2-3 NA NA TRBV9 TGTGCCAGCAGTGCCCGCCCTTCTAGCACAGATACGCAGTATTTT CASSARPSSTDTQYF
TRBJ1-2 TRBD1 NA TRBV27 TGTGCCAGCAGTTTATCGGGCGTGGGTACAGGGGATGGCTACACCTTC CASSLSGVGTGDGYTF
TRBJ2-5 NA NA TRBV6-1 TGTGCCAGCAGTGAGTCAGGGTTGGGGGCCCAGTACTTC CASSESGLGAQYF
TRBJ2-7 NA NA TRBV6-1 TGTGCCAGCAGTGGTGGTAGGGTAGCGGAAGGGAACGAGCAGTACTTC CASSGGRVAEGNEQYF
TRBJ2-1 NA once TRBV14 TGTGCCAGCAGCCCCTTGGGGGGCCTATACAATGAGCAGTTCTTC CASSPLGGLYNEQFF
TRBJ2-5 NA NA TRBV5-4 TGTGCCAGCAGTATGCAGGGGCAGACCCAGTACTTC CASSMQGQTQYF
TRBJ2-2 NA NA TRBV5-1 TGCGCCAGCAGCTCAACACAGGGCCGCTTATCCGGGGAGCTGTTTTTT CASSSTQGRLSGELFF
TRBJ1-1 NA NA TRBV20-1 TGCAGTGCTTGGAGGGGCACTGAAGCTTTCTTT CSAWRGTEAFF
TRBJ1-2 TRBD1 NA TRBV27 TGTGCCAGCAGTTTAAGGACAGGGAGAAGTAATGGCTACACCTTC CASSLRTGRSNGYTF
TRBJ1-1 NA NA TRBV28 TGTGCCAGCAGTTTATTCAATGGGGTTTACAACACTGAAGCTTTCTTT CASSLFNGVYNTEAFF
TRBJ1-5 NA NA TRBV9 TGTGCCAGCAGCGTAGGAGCGGTCGGCAATCAGCCCCAGCATTTT CASSVGAVGNQPQHF
TRBJ1-2 NA NA TRBV9 TGTGCCAGCAGCGTATTGACGGGGGGGTATGGCTACACCTTC CASSVLTGGYGYTF
TRBJ2-1 TRBD2 NA TRBV27 TGTGCCAGCAGCGGGAGGGCCGGGGTCGGGGAGCAGTTCTTC CASSGRAGVGEQFF
TRBJ1-4 TRBD1 NA TRBV7-2 TGTGCCAGCAGCACGGCCGGGACAGTTAATGAAAAACTGTTTTTT CASSTAGTVNEKLFF
TRBJ2-5 TRBD2 once TRBV4-3 TGCGCCAGCAGCCCCAGAGCGGGAGAAAGGGAGACCCAGTACTTC CASSPRAGERETQYF
TRBJ2-7 NA once TRBV28 TGTGCCAGCAGTCCCTTCGGGTTCACCTACGAGCAGTACTTC CASSPFGFTYEQYF
TRBJ2-1 TRBD2 once TRBV2 TGTGCCAGCAGTGAAGAGGGGACTATGACGGAGCAGTTCTTC CASSEEGTMTEQFF
TRBJ1-1 NA NA TRBV29-1 TGCAGCGTTGTTCTTCCCAGCAACACTGAAGCTTTCTTT CSVVLPSNTEAFF
TRBJ1-4 NA NA TRBV2 TGTGCCAGCAGTGAGGCAGGTCGGAATGAAAAACTGTTTTTT CASSEAGRNEKLFF
TRBJ2-1 NA once TRBV7-3 TGTGCCAGCAGCTTAACAGGGGGGAGGTCCTCCTACAATGAGCAGTTCTTC CASSLTGGRSSYNEQFF
TRBJ2-1 TRBD2 NA TRBV2 TGTGCCAGCAGTGAACTAGCGGGAGACTACAATGAGCAGTTCTTC CASSELAGDYNEQFF
TRBJ2-3 TRBD1 NA TRBV10-1 TGCGCCAGCACTCCGGGACAGGACACAGATACGCAGTATTTT CASTPGQDTDTQYF
TRBJ2-6 NA once TRBV7-3 TGTGCCAGCAGCTTATTGGGACACCAGTACGGGGCCAACGTCCTGACTTTC CASSLLGHQYGANVLTF
TRBJ2-5 NA NA TRBV21-1 TGTGCCAGCACCCTGCCCCTCAGAAGAGGGTACCAAGAGACCCAGTACTTC CASTLPLRRGYQETQYF
TRBJ2-7 NA NA TRBV30 TGTGCCTGGAGTGTCCCGGACTCAAAGCCACAGGGCTTC CAWSVPDSKPQGF
TRBJ1-5 NA NA TRBV4-1 TGCGCCAGCAGCCCGGGCATTGCAGGGGCGAATCAGCCCCAGCATTTT CASSPGIAGANQPQHF
TRBJ1-1 TRBD1 NA TRBV27 TGTGCCAGCAGTTTAATGGCAGGGGGAGCTGGGACCGAAGCTTTCTTT CASSLMAGGAGTEAFF